This T cell receptor (beta chain) was recorded in a study of beta chain features in type 1 diabetes. Findings and limits, study-wide: All four CD4+ subsets of Type 1 diabetes patients contained TCRB CDR3s that were moderately but significantly shorter.

The entirety of the isolated RNA underwent reverse transcription, so expressed TCRB transcripts were sequenced. Profiled with immunoSEQ multiplex PCR; TCRdb holds only in-frame clones, not every one. The sample carries about 650,000 clones, 9.5% to 15% recorded once. The germline gives CDR1 LNHDA, CDR2 SQIVND (reference sequence). This CDR3 spans 13 amino acids. Unmatched junction bases numbered 8, after V lost 9 bases and J lost 4 bases. With respect to this clone: As yet, its antigen is unknown.

The sequence was obtained from a man aged 25 to 40 with type 1 diabetes. The chain combines TRBV19 with TRBJ1-2; 7 bases map to TRBD1. Sequenced: naive CD4+ T cells from blood. CDR3 residues: CASVRGQGYGYTF. The DNA of the CDR3 is TGTGCCAGCGTGAGGGGGCAAGGCTATGGCTACACCTTC.